The clone carrying this T cell receptor beta chain turned up a few times. TCRdb passed the RT-PCR reads through MiXCR, listing each CDR3 protein once. The sample holds around 710,000 distinct CDR3 sequences, around 14% seen once. The V and J ends lost 5 bases and 10 bases respectively, with 13 bases between them. CDR3 length: 12 amino acids. Germline loops: CDR1 SGHDT, CDR2 YYEEEE. The data derive from a study of response to subunit inactivated influenza vaccine. This clonotype originated in a man aged 45 to 65 who received an inactivated influenza vaccine. V usage is TRBV5-6 and J usage is TRBJ2-1; possible D gene TRBD2, 6 bases. The sequencing here drew on PBMCs from blood, taken approximately 15 days before vaccination. The CDR3 DNA reads TGTGCCAGCAGTGGCGGGGTATGGGAGCAGTTCTTC. Protein sequence: CASSGGVWEQFF.